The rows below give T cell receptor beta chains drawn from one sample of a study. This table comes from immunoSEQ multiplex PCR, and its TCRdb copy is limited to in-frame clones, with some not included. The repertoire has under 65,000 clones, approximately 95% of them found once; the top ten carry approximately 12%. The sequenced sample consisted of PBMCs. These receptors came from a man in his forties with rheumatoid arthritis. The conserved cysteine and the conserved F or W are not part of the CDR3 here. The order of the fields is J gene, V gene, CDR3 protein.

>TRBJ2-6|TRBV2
ASSRTGYDGANVLT
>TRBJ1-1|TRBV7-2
ASSLPEKWNTEAF
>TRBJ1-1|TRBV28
ASGDTHTEAF
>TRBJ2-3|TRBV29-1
SERGGTDTQY
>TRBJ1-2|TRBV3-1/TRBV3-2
ASSQARLYGYT
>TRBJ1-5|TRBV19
ASRFSRTGGNQPQH
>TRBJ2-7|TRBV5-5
ASSFTSSGGHYEQY
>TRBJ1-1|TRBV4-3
ASSQVSGTTEAF
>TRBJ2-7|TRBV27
ASSFGVQGSYEQY
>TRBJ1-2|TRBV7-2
ASSYRDRGYGYT
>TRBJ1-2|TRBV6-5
ASSYSRASQGYGYT
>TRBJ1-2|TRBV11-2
ASSYLGQGYGYT
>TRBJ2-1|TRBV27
ASGRRQGLSGWNEQF
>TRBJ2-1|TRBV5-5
ASSLSGLAGGGEQF
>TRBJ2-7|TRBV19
ASSTMGLAGEQY
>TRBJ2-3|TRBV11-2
ASSLLAGGPNTQY
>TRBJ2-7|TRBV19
ASRGSASYEQY
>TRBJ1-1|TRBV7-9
ASSLDQGGDTEAF
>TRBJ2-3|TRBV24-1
ATSQGTGASTDTQY
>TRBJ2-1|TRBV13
ASSLGISSYNEQF
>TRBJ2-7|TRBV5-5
ASSLASIFTGGEQY
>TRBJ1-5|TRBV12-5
ASGFGQGVNQPQH
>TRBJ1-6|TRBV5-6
ASTKGQGVTGPLH
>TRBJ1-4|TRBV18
ASSPRGLTNEKLF
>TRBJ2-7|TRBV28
ASRAGLGYEQY
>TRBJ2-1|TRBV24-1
ATSDPPGQGATNEQF
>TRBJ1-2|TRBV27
ASRPGDTYGYT
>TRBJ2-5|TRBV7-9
ASSPPGSGPQETQY
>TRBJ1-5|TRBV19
ASSPDSSPQH
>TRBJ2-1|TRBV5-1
ASSLGSSGVYNEQF
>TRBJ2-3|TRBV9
ASSVGTGWSDTQY
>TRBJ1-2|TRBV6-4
ASRGQGTYGYT
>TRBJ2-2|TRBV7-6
ASSLGSLAGTGELF
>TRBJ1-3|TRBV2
ASSEAPGNTIY
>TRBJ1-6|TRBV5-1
ASSPRDRVSSPLH
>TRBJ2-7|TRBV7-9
ASSLVAYEQY
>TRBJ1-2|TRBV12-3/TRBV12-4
ASSLHNYGYT
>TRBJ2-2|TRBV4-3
ASSQKRTGARTGELF
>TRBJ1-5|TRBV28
ASSLGPVGGLPQH
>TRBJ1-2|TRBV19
ASSMRYSYT
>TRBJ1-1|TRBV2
ASTKETNTEAF
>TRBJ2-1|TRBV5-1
ASSPALAGAVYNEQF
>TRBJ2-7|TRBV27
ASSKGTVYEQY
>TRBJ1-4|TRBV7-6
ASSIQGGDEKLF
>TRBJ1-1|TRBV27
ASSPRQAFPVAF
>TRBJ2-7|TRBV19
ASSRTGGVSYEQY
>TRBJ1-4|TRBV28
ASSPGDREGEKLF
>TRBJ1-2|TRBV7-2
ASSPQRGGINYGYT
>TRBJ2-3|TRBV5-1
ASSAGLGDTQY
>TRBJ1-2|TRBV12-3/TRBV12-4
ATSGHPNYGYT
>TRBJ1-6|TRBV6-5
ASKRINSPLH
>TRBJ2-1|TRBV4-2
ASSRGGYNEQF
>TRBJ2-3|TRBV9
ASSVGDLRSTDTQY
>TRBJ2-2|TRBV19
ASSPYRDRGHTGELF
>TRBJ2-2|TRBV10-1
ASSGVNTGELF
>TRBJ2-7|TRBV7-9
ASSFSGQGTGEQY